This T cell receptor (beta chain) derives from a study of shared clonotypes between healthy human individuals. Original processing notes: ImmunoSEQ gave junction-only sequences without quality scores, so filtering differed. Clones were sequenced by immunoSEQ multiplex PCR, and TCRdb holds only the in-frame ones, with some missing. V, J and clone size are those of that table, while D and trimming were read from the DNA. The profile shows roughly 1,000,000 clones, about 80% of them singletons. A word on this clone: Its antigen is not known.

Healthy and HIV-negative, the adult donors had no recent acute infections or vaccinations. General observations from the study: Shared across a few donors were around 5% of the naive CD4 clonotypes.

V dropped 2 bases and J dropped 4 bases, with 8 bases sitting between them. The CDR3 has 14 amino acids. CDR1 and CDR2 from the germline V gene are SGHTA and FQGTGA. Source material: memory CD4+ T cells from PBMCs. Subset here: CD45RA-negative fraction. This receptor was identified in a man between 18 and 29 years old in good health. Some clones in this sample may be carry-over from other donors' samples. V usage is TRBV7-3 and J usage is TRBJ2-2, with D maybe TRBD1 (6 bases). The CDR3 loop is CASSLQGFTGELFF. As DNA, the CDR3 is TGTGCCAGCAGCTTACAGGGGTTCACCGGGGAGCTGTTTTTT.